The source of this T cell receptor (beta chain) is a study of T cell changes during pregnancy in multiple sclerosis. The CDR3 runs to 15 residues. CDR1 and CDR2 from the germline V gene are MNHNY and SVGAGI (reference sequence). V gave up 4 bases and J gave up 5 bases, with 15 bases separating them. The assay was immunoSEQ multiplex PCR, and TCRdb's table has in-frame clones only and misses some. The profile covers about 42,000 clones, with under 90% appearing a single time and about 0.6% taken by the ten largest. The source was CD4+ T cells from peripheral blood mononuclear cells, collected before pregnancy. The TCR comes from a female donor with multiple sclerosis, enrolled in a pregnancy study. The J gene is TRBJ1-3, the V gene TRBV6-6; no reliable D call. The CDR3: CASSSRGLTRNTIYF. CDR3 nucleotides: TGTGCCAGCAGTTCGCGAGGACTGACTCGAAACACCATATATTTT.